Presented here are 9 T cell receptor beta chains from one specimen sequenced in a study of T-cell memory formation after mild COVID-19. A single record per CDR3 protein comes from TCRdb applying MiXCR to the 5' RACE reads. The sample lists 190,000 or so distinct CDR3 sequences; over 20% were seen once. Input material: PBMCs or a T cell subset sorted from them (not recorded which). The receptors come from an adult woman who had mild COVID-19 (a few samples of this study predate the infection). Cell type and time point are not known.

The chain links TRBV3-1 to TRBJ2-3, with unresolved D. Germline assignment: CDR1 LGHDT and CDR2 YNNKEL (reference sequence). Trimming stripped 0 bases from V and 0 bases from J, with 4 bases between. CDR3 length equals 14 residues. DNA of the CDR3: TGTGCCAGCAGCCAAGACGGGAGCACAGATACGCAGTATTTT. This translates into CASSQDGSTDTQYF.

This chain joins TRBV7-6 and TRBJ2-1; D perhaps matches TRBD2 (5 bases). The CDR3 is made up of 14 amino acids. Per the germline V gene, CDR1 is SGHVS and CDR2 is FNYEAQ. Trimming took off 2 bases at V and 7 bases at J, with 12 bases between the two ends. CDR3: CASSLTAPGNEQFF. CDR3 DNA: TGTGCCAGCAGCTTAACAGCCCCGGGGAATGAGCAGTTCTTC. Supplemented by reference TRBV7-6 and TRBJ2-1, the full variable domain reads GAGVSQSPRYKVTKRGQDVALRCDPISGHVSLYWYRQALGQGPEFLTYFNYEAQQDKSGLPNDRFSAERPEGSISTLTIQRTEQRDSAMYRCASSLTAPGNEQFFGPGTRLTVL.

This clonotype showed up just a few times. The V and J genes are TRBV9 and TRBJ2-5; D could derive from TRBD1 or TRBD2 (6 bases each). There are 14 residues in the CDR3. The V gene lost 4 bases and the J gene lost 5 bases, with 15 bases spanning the gap. The germline gives CDR1 SGDLS, CDR2 YYNGEE. The CDR3 sequence: CASSPTQGRETQYF. The CDR3 DNA sequence: TGTGCCAGCAGCCCTACGCAGGGGAGGGAGACCCAGTACTTC.

This chain uses TRBV5-6 with TRBJ2-1; D is possibly TRBD1 (6 bases). V lost 4 bases and J lost 7, with 18 bases in between. The germline gives CDR1 SGHDT, CDR2 YYEEEE. CDR3 length: 15 residues. Written as DNA, the CDR3 is TGTGCCAGCAGCGCCGGGACAAGTCCTGCGAATGAGCAGTTCTTC. It codes for CASSAGTSPANEQFF.

The genes are TRBV5-1 and TRBJ1-3, with 7 bases that match TRBD1. This CDR3 has 18 residues. Germline-derived CDR1 and CDR2 are SGHRS and YFSETQ. J gave up 0 bases and V 2 bases, and 11 bases lay outside the gene matches. CDR3 DNA: TGCGCCAGCAGCTTAGGACGTCCGGGACAGATCTCTGGAAACACCATATATTTT. Its protein product is CASSLGRPGQISGNTIYF.

The chain carries TRBV29-1 and TRBJ2-5, with D perhaps matching TRBD1 (5 bases). The germline CDR1 and CDR2 sequences are SQVTM and ANQGSEA. The CDR3 covers 14 residues. V shed 0 bases and J shed 4 bases, with 12 bases lying between them. The CDR3 spells CSVEDQGRIETQYF. The CDR3 nucleotides are TGCAGCGTTGAAGATCAGGGCAGAATAGAGACCCAGTACTTC.

In its sample, this clonotype was seen a few times. The V and J genes are TRBV7-9 and TRBJ1-4; D is undetermined. The CDR3 has 15 residues. V lost 2 bases and J lost 4, with 11 bases in between. Per the germline V gene, CDR1 is SEHNR and CDR2 is FQNEAQ (reference sequence). As DNA, the CDR3 is TGTGCCAGCAGCTTATTCGGATTGGGTAATGAAAAACTGTTTTTT. Its protein product is CASSLFGLGNEKLFF.

The chain joins TRBV5-1 to TRBJ1-1; D is unclear. There are 11 residues in the CDR3. Germline V gives CDR1 SGHRS, CDR2 YFSETQ. Deletions cut 0 bases from V and 7 bases from J, with 4 bases between. The CDR3 spells CASSLDNEAFF. DNA for the CDR3: TGCGCCAGCAGCTTGGATAATGAAGCTTTCTTT.

This clonotype showed up just a few times. This chain links TRBV4-2 with TRBJ2-3; 7 nucleotides align to TRBD2. V was pared by 0 bases and J by 1 base, with 4 bases of the junction left unmatched. This CDR3 spans 16 amino acids. Per germline, CDR1 LGHNA and CDR2 YNFKEQ. CDR3 protein: CASSQEGGSRTDTQYF. Written as DNA, the CDR3 is TGTGCCAGCAGCCAAGAGGGGGGGTCACGCACAGATACGCAGTATTTT.